This is a list of T cell receptor beta chains from one sample in a study of regulatory T cells in long-lasting Graves disease. Each CDR3 protein is one row after TCRdb ran MiXCR on the multiplex PCR reads. The profile shows about 380,000 distinct CDR3 sequences, roughly a sixth of them singletons. Sequenced material: peripheral blood mononuclear cells (PBMCs), taken at new diagnosis, from a patient treated with antithyroid drugs. These receptors came from a female donor with Graves disease. Each CDR3 is given with its conserved first and last residue. The D gene is left open where the match is weak. Clone size is stated in some rows and not others, as once, few, many or a class when expanded.

J gene	clone size	D gene	V gene	CDR3 protein	CDR3 DNA
TRBJ1-2	NA	NA	TRBV28	CASSFWSGQAGYGYTF	TGTGCCAGCAGTTTTTGGAGCGGGCAGGCCGGCTATGGCTACACCTTC
TRBJ1-1	NA	NA	TRBV6-1	CASSEASIGSTEAFF	TGTGCCAGCAGTGAAGCGTCCATCGGTAGCACTGAAGCTTTCTTT
TRBJ2-1	few	NA	TRBV30	CACSGYNEQSF	TGTGCCTGTTCAGGATACAATGAGCAGTCCTTC
TRBJ2-3	many	NA	TRBV27	CASSFVRGERDTQYF	TGTGCCAGCAGTTTTGTGCGGGGTGAAAGGGATACGCAGTATTTT
TRBJ1-6	many	TRBD1	TRBV28	CASSFPGTGNSPLHF	TGTGCCAGCAGTTTCCCCGGGACAGGGAATTCACCCCTCCACTTT
TRBJ1-1	many	NA	TRBV24-1	CATSDRSGLRAFF	TGTGCCACCAGTGATCGATCAGGGTTGCGGGCTTTCTTT
TRBJ2-7	many	TRBD1	TRBV28	CASSSFAGGIREQYF	TGTGCCAGCAGTTCCTTCGCAGGGGGAATACGGGAGCAGTACTTC
TRBJ2-7	many	NA	TRBV6-5	CASSYSPGDYEQYF	TGTGCCAGCAGTTACTCGCCCGGAGACTACGAGCAGTACTTC
TRBJ1-5	few	NA	TRBV15	CATSSGTQGPQHF	TGTGCCACCAGCAGCGGAACTCAGGGGCCCCAGCATTTT
TRBJ2-5	many	NA	TRBV2	CASSPRDRAGTQYF	TGTGCCAGCAGCCCTCGAGACCGGGCAGGGACCCAGTACTTC
TRBJ2-1	few	TRBD2	TRBV11-1	CASSWTSGGANEQFF	TGTGCCAGCAGCTGGACTAGCGGGGGGGCCAATGAGCAGTTCTTC
TRBJ2-3	NA	NA	TRBV10-1	CASSEQETDTQYF	TGCGCCAGCAGTGAACAGGAGACAGATACGCAGTATTTT
TRBJ1-2	few	TRBD1	TRBV19	CASKGQGIRVGYTF	TGTGCCAGTAAGGGACAGGGTATCCGAGTCGGCTACACCTTC
TRBJ2-2	many	NA	TRBV15	CATSRVGGELFF	TGTGCCACCAGCAGAGTTGGCGGGGAGCTGTTTTTT
TRBJ1-6	few	NA	TRBV5-4	CASSYGDSPLHF	TGTGCCAGCAGCTACGGGGATTCACCCCTCCACTTT
TRBJ1-6	NA	TRBD1	TRBV7-9	CTSSSGGTASSYNSPLHF	TGTACCAGCAGCTCAGGAGGGACAGCGAGCTCCTATAATTCACCCCTCCACTTT
TRBJ1-1	NA	NA	TRBV5-6	CASSLWNSLAFF	TGTGCCAGCAGCTTGTGGAACAGTTTAGCTTTCTTT
TRBJ1-1	many	NA	TRBV29-1	CSVEELMAGINEAFF	TGCAGCGTTGAAGAATTGATGGCAGGGATTAATGAAGCTTTCTTT
TRBJ2-5	many	NA	TRBV28	CASSLLSMGVVSETQYF	TGTGCCAGCAGTTTATTAAGTATGGGGGTTGTGTCCGAGACCCAGTACTTC
TRBJ2-7	many	TRBD1	TRBV5-1	CASSLRDRGPSYEQYF	TGCGCCAGCAGCTTGAGGGACAGGGGGCCATCCTACGAGCAGTACTTC
TRBJ2-3	many	NA	TRBV12-3/TRBV12-4	CASSFWLPGTDTQYF	TGTGCCAGCAGTTTCTGGCTTCCGGGCACAGATACGCAGTATTTT
TRBJ1-2	many	TRBD1	TRBV6-1	CASRRQGWYGYTF	TGTGCCAGCAGAAGACAGGGGTGGTATGGCTACACCTTC
TRBJ2-7	many	TRBD1	TRBV7-9	CASSLGTGGSYF	TGTGCCAGCAGCTTAGGGACAGGAGGAAGCTACTTC
TRBJ2-7	many	NA	TRBV15	CATSRAPGRNIPYEQYF	TGTGCCACCAGCAGAGCTCCGGGACGGAACATTCCCTACGAGCAGTACTTC
TRBJ1-1	many	NA	TRBV3-1	CASSQDRWGRTEAFF	TGTGCCAGCAGCCAAGATAGGTGGGGAAGAACTGAAGCTTTCTTT
TRBJ2-7	once	TRBD1	TRBV5-1	CASSLGQGSEQYF	TGCGCCAGCAGCTTGGGACAGGGCAGCGAGCAGTACTTC
TRBJ2-1	once	TRBD2	TRBV7-9	CASSSRGSGNNEQFF	TGTGCCAGCAGCTCGCGGGGTAGCGGGAACAATGAGCAGTTCTTC
TRBJ1-1	NA	NA	TRBV6-5	CASSYRPRTYLTEAFF	TGTGCCAGCAGTTACCGCCCCCGGACCTATTTAACTGAAGCTTTCTTT
TRBJ2-7	many	NA	TRBV6-2/TRBV6-3	CASSYGTYEQYF	TGTGCCAGCAGTTACGGAACCTACGAGCAGTACTTC
TRBJ1-5	many	TRBD1	TRBV20-1	CSARDLQRTGGRYSNQPQHF	TGCAGTGCTAGAGATCTGCAGAGGACAGGGGGCCGATATAGCAATCAGCCCCAGCATTTT
TRBJ2-1	many	NA	TRBV20-1	CSARDRRGSYNEQFF	TGCAGTGCTAGAGATAGGAGGGGATCCTACAATGAGCAGTTCTTC